This passage covers 18 T cell receptor beta chains from one sample sequenced in a study of T-cell memory formation after mild COVID-19. In TCRdb, the 5' RACE reads were re-called with MiXCR into one record per CDR3 protein. The repertoire holds about 420,000 distinct CDR3 sequences, more than 20% seen once, with around 13% in the top ten. The source material was PBMCs or a T cell subset sorted from them (not recorded which). These receptors originate from an adult woman who had mild COVID-19 (a few samples of this study predate the infection). Cell type and time point are not known.

This clonotype occurred many times. The rearrangement links TRBV3-1 to TRBJ2-5; TRBD2 is a possible D gene (6 bases). Germline CDR1 is LGHDT and CDR2 is YNNKEL (reference sequence). The CDR3 has 14 amino acids. Trimming pared 1 base from V and 13 bases from J, leaving 19 bases between. The CDR3 region is CASSQGGPGLSLYF. Written as DNA, the CDR3 is TGTGCCAGCAGCCAAGGTGGACCTGGACTATCTCTGTACTTC.

J is TRBJ2-1 and V is TRBV7-2; TRBD2 agrees at 7 bases. The V gene end was trimmed by 8 bases and the J gene end by 8 bases; junction bases not matched to a gene: 6. CDR1 is SGHTA, CDR2 FQGNSA, per germline. The CDR3 sequence is 12 residues long. For the CDR3, the DNA is TGTGCCAGCGGGAGGGCCTTCGATGAGCAGTTCTTC. As protein: CASGRAFDEQFF.

This clonotype was counted a few times. The chain joins TRBV29-1 to TRBJ2-1, with a weak D call TRBD1 (5 bases). Germline loops: CDR1 SQVTM, CDR2 ANQGSEA. V was cut by 7 bases and J by 5 bases, with 15 bases left in between. The CDR3 loop spans 13 amino acids. The CDR3 sequence: CSAAGKYNNEQFF. In DNA, the CDR3 is TGCAGCGCAGCAGGGAAATACAACAATGAGCAGTTCTTC.

This clonotype came up a few times. V is TRBV9 and J is TRBJ2-3; D not certain. V was pared by 0 bases and J by 0 bases, with 8 bases between. The CDR3 covers 15 residues. Germline lookup yields CDR1 SGDLS and CDR2 YYNGEE. CDR3 DNA sequence: TGTGCCAGCAGCGTAGTGGGCTTAAGCACAGATACGCAGTATTTT. Amino acids: CASSVVGLSTDTQYF.

This clonotype was picked up a small number of times. The chain uses TRBV11-2 and TRBJ2-1, with 11 bases matching TRBD1. The J segment lost 4 bases and the V segment lost 6 bases, leaving 2 bases of the junction unmatched. The CDR3 length is 14 residues. Germline CDR1 and CDR2: SGHAT and FQNNGV. CDR3 residues: CASRGQGGYNEQFF. The CDR3 coding sequence is TGTGCCAGCAGGGGACAGGGGGGGTACAATGAGCAGTTCTTC.

This clonotype was seen more than once but under ten times. V gene TRBV19 combines with J gene TRBJ2-2; 10 bases match TRBD2. This CDR3 has 16 residues. With V trimmed by 5 bases and J by 7 bases, 10 bases remained unmatched. The V gene's germline CDR1 is LNHDA and CDR2 SQIVND (reference sequence). The CDR3 region has the DNA TGTGCCAGTAGTTCAAGCGGGAGGGCCGTCGGCGGGGAGCTGTTTTTT. Protein: CASSSSGRAVGGELFF. The full variable domain, completed using reference TRBV19 and TRBJ2-2, is DGGITQSPKYLFRKEGQNVTLSCEQNLNHDAMYWYRQDPGQGLRLIYYSQIVNDFQKGDIAEGYSVSREKKESFPLTVTSAQKNPTAFYLCASSSSGRAVGGELFFGEGSRLTVL.

The J gene is TRBJ2-7, the V gene TRBV4-1; the D gene is possibly TRBD1 (5 bases). V lost 3 bases and J 6 bases, leaving 12 bases between the germline ends. This CDR3 comprises 13 residues. CDR1 is MGHRA, CDR2 YSYEKL, per germline. In nucleotides, the CDR3 is TGCGCCAGCAGCCACGAGGAAGGGGCCGAGCAGTACTTC. Amino acid sequence: CASSHEEGAEQYF.

This chain connects TRBV23-1 to TRBJ1-5; TRBD1 agrees at 7 bases. TRBV23-1 falls under the ORF class, with uncertain function. Trimming cost V 7 bases and J 5 bases; bases outside gene matches: 11. This CDR3 comprises 15 residues. CDR3 DNA: TGCGCCAGCACTCGGGGGACAGTGACGCATCAGCCCCAGCATTTT. This sequence encodes CASTRGTVTHQPQHF.

This clonotype was recorded a few times. The chain joins TRBV4-1 to TRBJ2-5; 9 bases are shared with TRBD1. This CDR3 spans 15 amino acids. The V gene's germline CDR1 is MGHRA and CDR2 YSYEKL. The ends lost 3 bases at V and 2 bases at J; junction bases unmatched: 4. CDR3 sequence reads: CASSHRDRAQETQYF. CDR3 nucleotide sequence: TGCGCCAGCAGCCACCGGGACAGGGCACAAGAGACCCAGTACTTC.

The chain is built from TRBV5-1 and TRBJ2-2, with TRBD1 matching 11 bases. Trimming took 1 base from V and 7 from J; bases not matched to a gene: 18. Germline V gene lookup returns CDR1 SGHRS and CDR2 YFSETQ. This CDR3 spans 20 amino acids. CDR3 sequence: CASSLIWGSDRGLRGGELFF. In nucleotides, the CDR3 is TGCGCCAGCAGCTTGATATGGGGATCGGACAGGGGGCTTCGCGGCGGGGAGCTGTTTTTT.

This clonotype appeared many times. The chain recombines TRBV4-1 with TRBJ2-7; TRBD2 agrees at 8 bases. Germline V gives CDR1 MGHRA, CDR2 YSYEKL. The CDR3 contains 14 residues. V shed 4 bases, J shed 3 bases, and the junction held 5 bases outside the gene matches. CDR3 amino acids: CASSRGLAGYEQYF. DNA for the CDR3: TGCGCCAGCAGCCGCGGACTAGCTGGCTACGAGCAGTACTTC.

This clonotype was seen a handful of times. J is TRBJ2-7 and V is TRBV5-1; D possibly corresponds to TRBD1 (6 bases). Trimming took 3 bases from V and 2 from J, leaving 12 bases between them. The CDR3 has 14 amino acids. Germline V gives CDR1 SGHRS, CDR2 YFSETQ. The CDR3 nucleotides are TGCGCCAGCAGCTGGGGCAGGGGCGCCTACGAGCAGTACTTC. Its protein product is CASSWGRGAYEQYF. Full variable domain (rest looked up from reference TRBV5-1 and TRBJ2-7): KAGVTQTPRYLIKTRGQQVTLSCSPISGHRSVSWYQQTPGQGLQFLFEYFSETQRNKGNFPGRFSGRQFSNSRSEMNVSTLELGDSALYLCASSWGRGAYEQYFGPGTRLTVT.

This chain uses TRBV6-5 with TRBJ2-4, with 10 bases identical to TRBD2. Trimming at V came to 2 bases and at J to 3 bases, leaving 10 bases not matched to a gene. The germline V gene encodes CDR1 MNHEY and CDR2 SVGAGI. The CDR3 consists of 18 residues. CDR3 nucleotide sequence: TGTGCCAGCAGTTACCGGGCTAGCGGGGGCAAATTCAAAAACATTCAGTACTTC. Translation: CASSYRASGGKFKNIQYF.

The chain links TRBV6-5 to TRBJ2-1, with 7 bases lining up with TRBD1. Germline V lookup: CDR1 MNHEY, CDR2 SVGAGI. This CDR3 has 18 residues. V dropped 2 bases and J dropped 1; count of bases not matched to a gene: 11. CDR3 coding DNA: TGTGCCAGCAGTTACCTAGGACCTCGGACAGGTTCCTACAATGAGCAGTTCTTC. It is translated as CASSYLGPRTGSYNEQFF.

The rearrangement joins TRBV30 to TRBJ2-5, with D possibly being TRBD1 (7 bases). Germline CDR1 is GTSNPN and CDR2 is SVGIG (reference sequence). The CDR3 loop spans 14 amino acids. V lost 5 bases and J 5 bases, leaving 18 bases between the germline ends. The CDR3 DNA reads TGTGCCTGGGCCTTACAGGGGACTTCCGAGACCCAGTACTTC. As protein: CAWALQGTSETQYF.

The rearrangement joins TRBV5-1 to TRBJ2-7; D is ambiguous. CDR1 and CDR2 from the germline V gene are SGHRS and YFSETQ. The V end lost 4 bases, the J end lost 3 bases, and 20 bases lay between the germline ends. The CDR3 loop spans 16 amino acids. CDR3 in amino acids: CASSRNKDWDHYEQYF. In nucleotides, the CDR3 is TGCGCCAGCAGCCGTAATAAGGATTGGGATCACTACGAGCAGTACTTC.

The genes are TRBV11-2 and TRBJ2-1; the match to TRBD2 covers 7 bases. The V segment lost 5 bases and the J segment 1 base; nucleotides outside the gene matches: 5. From germline, CDR1 is SGHAT and CDR2 FQNNGV. The CDR3 spans 15 residues. In nucleotides, the CDR3 is TGTGCCAGCAGCGCGGGACTAACTTCCTACAATGAGCAGTTCTTC. Translating it yields CASSAGLTSYNEQFF.

V and J are TRBV5-1 and TRBJ2-1; TRBD1 matches 8 bases. J gave up 6 bases and V 0 bases, and 8 bases lay outside the gene matches. CDR3 size: 16 residues. Germline-derived CDR1 and CDR2 are SGHRS and YFSETQ. The CDR3 DNA reads TGCGCCAGCAGCTTGGCCAGGCAGGGGGCCGGCAATGAGCAGTTCTTC. Its translation is CASSLARQGAGNEQFF.